The clone carrying this T cell receptor (beta chain) was recorded only once. Original handling: How many nucleated cells were present was estimated from reference gene primer amplification. Clones were sequenced by immunoSEQ multiplex PCR, and TCRdb holds only the in-frame ones, with some missing. The D gene and trimming were derived from the DNA, and the V and J assignments and clone size from that table. The table shows over 250,000 clones, with over 75% occurring only once. The sample belongs to a study of blood T cell repertoires in COVID-19. Turning to the study itself: COVID-19 samples from acute and convalescent phases originated in the United States, Italy and Spain. The analysed material was cDNA or gDNA that came from T cells, B-cell-depleted T cells, or PBMCs.

The sequence was collected from a woman in her seventies with acute or convalescent COVID-19. The sequenced material came from peripheral blood.

Here the CDR3 reads CASRKTVNTEAFF. CDR3 bases: TGTGCCAGCAGGAAGACAGTAAACACTGAAGCTTTCTTT. The chain recombines TRBV6-5 with TRBJ1-1, with D maybe TRBD1 (5 bases). V gave up 6 bases and J gave up 2 bases, with 10 bases separating them. In germline, CDR1 is MNHEY, CDR2 SVGAGI. There are 13 residues in the CDR3.